Sequencing of this T cell receptor beta chain was carried out in a study of siplizumab effects on memory and regulatory T cells. This clone ranks as medium-sized (0.01 to 0.1%). Clones were read by immunoSEQ multiplex PCR, and TCRdb kept only the in-frame ones, dropping some. In the table there are over 100,000 clones, more than 85% of which are singletons. The source of this sequence is a human donor in good health. Sequencing was performed on CD4+ T cells sorted from blood.

CDR3 sequence (DNA): TGTGCCAGCAACCTCTCAACAGGGTACTATGGCTACACCTTC. Amino acids: CASNLSTGYYGYTF. V gene TRBV28 combines with J gene TRBJ1-2, with D tentatively TRBD1 (6 bases). The CDR3 is made up of 14 amino acids. Trimming cost V 7 bases and J 3 bases, with 15 bases left between them. CDR1 MDHEN and CDR2 SYDVKM come from the germline V gene.